This is a list of T cell receptor beta chains from one sample in a study of OX40 agonist ivuxolimab in advanced cancers. Measured with immunoSEQ multiplex PCR; TCRdb has only the in-frame clones, and not every one. Found here are about 62,000 clones, about 91% of them singletons; the top ten hold roughly 12%. The material was CD4+ or CD8+ T cells sorted from blood, obtained in a trial of the OX40 agonist ivuxolimab. The source of these receptors is an adult with an advanced solid tumor such as melanoma, head and neck, liver or kidney cancer. Each CDR3 is given with its conserved first and last residue. The D gene is left open where the match is weak. Part of the rows lack a size; the others show once, few, many or a class for expanded clones.

d_call,j_call,v_call,clone_size,cdr3_nt,cdr3_aa
TRBD2,TRBJ2-1,TRBV19,-,TGTGCCAGTAGTATAGATTACCGGGAGGGCCTGGCCGATGAGCAGTTCTTC,CASSIDYREGLADEQFF
-,TRBJ2-7,TRBV7-9,-,TGTGCCAGCAGCTTATCAGAAAACTCCTACGAGCAGTACTTC,CASSLSENSYEQYF
-,TRBJ2-1,TRBV9,-,TGTGCCAGCAGCGCATCCGGAGGGGGAGGGGGCAATGAGCAGTTCTTC,CASSASGGGGGNEQFF
-,TRBJ2-5,TRBV7-9,-,TGTGCCAGCAGCTCAAGGGATAAGGTCGAGACCCAGTACTTC,CASSSRDKVETQYF
TRBD1,TRBJ1-6,TRBV9,-,TGTGCCAGCAGCGGCCGGGACAGTGGGTCCTATAATTCACCCCTCCACTTT,CASSGRDSGSYNSPLHF
-,TRBJ1-2,TRBV19,-,TGTGCCAGCAAGGGTGCGGCAGTCTATGGCTACACCTTC,CASKGAAVYGYTF
-,TRBJ2-7,TRBV7-9,-,TGTGCCAGCAGCTCCGCTAGTTTCTACGAGCAGTACTTC,CASSSASFYEQYF
-,TRBJ1-2,TRBV2,-,TGTGCCAGCAGTGAAGCCGACCCGGGACCCTATTATGGCTACACCTTC,CASSEADPGPYYGYTF
-,TRBJ2-6,TRBV2,-,TGTGCCAGCAGTGATAACAGGGCTGGGGCCAACGTCCTGACTTTC,CASSDNRAGANVLTF
-,TRBJ1-1,TRBV13,-,TGTGCCAGCAGCGCCTTCAAGAACACTGAAGCTTTCTTT,CASSAFKNTEAFF
-,TRBJ2-7,TRBV4-1,-,TGCGCCAGCAGCCAATACGAAGGATTTAGCTCCTACGAGCAGTACTTC,CASSQYEGFSSYEQYF
-,TRBJ2-6,TRBV5-5,-,TGTGCCAGCAGCTTGGTTGGGGGGCCCAGCTCTGGGGCCAACGTCCTGACTTTC,CASSLVGGPSSGANVLTF
-,TRBJ1-2,TRBV6-1,-,TGTGCCAGCAGTGATGGGGGATTTAGGGATGGCTACACCTTC,CASSDGGFRDGYTF
TRBD1,TRBJ2-3,TRBV19,-,TGTGCCAGTAGTACGCAGGGGGCAGATACGCAGTATTTT,CASSTQGADTQYF
TRBD1,TRBJ2-2,TRBV29-1,-,TGCAGCGTCCGGACAGGGGCTGCCGGGGAGCTGTTTTTT,CSVRTGAAGELFF
TRBD2,TRBJ2-3,TRBV13,-,TGTGCCAGCAGCGCTCAAAGGACTAGCGGGGTTAGCACAGATACGCAGTATTTT,CASSAQRTSGVSTDTQYF
TRBD1,TRBJ2-7,TRBV5-1,-,TGCGCCAGCAGCTTATATCCGGACAGGGACGAGCAGTACTTC,CASSLYPDRDEQYF
TRBD1,TRBJ1-5,TRBV11-2,-,TGTGCCAGCAGCCCTACTACAGGGGCCAATCAGCCCCAGCATTTT,CASSPTTGANQPQHF
-,TRBJ1-2,TRBV5-6,-,TGTGCCAGCACCCGCGGGCCCTATGGCTACACCTTC,CASTRGPYGYTF
TRBD1,TRBJ1-5,TRBV30,-,TGTGCCTGGCAACTCACAGGGGCTCCCAATCAGCCCCAGCATTTT,CAWQLTGAPNQPQHF
-,TRBJ1-2,TRBV7-9,once,TGTGCCAGCAGCTTAGAGGTGACAAGCCCCAACTATGGCTACACCTTC,CASSLEVTSPNYGYTF
-,TRBJ2-1,TRBV27,-,TGTGCCAGCAGTCCCGGGACCGCGACTAATGAGCAGTTCTTC,CASSPGTATNEQFF
-,TRBJ2-7,TRBV4-1,-,TGCGCCAGCAGCCAAGTCGACAGTTCCTACGAGCAGTACTTC,CASSQVDSSYEQYF
-,TRBJ2-3,TRBV4-1,-,TGCGCCAGCAGCCAAGAGCATAGGAGCTCGAATACGCAGTATTTT,CASSQEHRSSNTQYF
TRBD2,TRBJ2-5,TRBV6-5,-,TGTGCCAGCGCCTTACTAGCGGGCCAAGAGACCCAGTACTTC,CASALLAGQETQYF
-,TRBJ1-4,TRBV6-1,-,TGTGCCAGCAGTGAAGGCATTGGGGGGACGTTTAATGAAAAACTGTTTTTT,CASSEGIGGTFNEKLFF
-,TRBJ1-5,TRBV27,-,TGTGCCAGCAGCCGTTCAACCGCCGGGGATGCCATTGGGCCCCAGCATTTT,CASSRSTAGDAIGPQHF
TRBD1,TRBJ2-1,TRBV5-4,-,TGTGCCAGCAGCCGACAGGGAAAGGAGCAGTTCTTC,CASSRQGKEQFF
TRBD1,TRBJ2-1,TRBV27,-,TGTGCCAGCAGTTTCGTTAAGACGTCAGGGGGCCGGGGTGAGCAGTTCTTC,CASSFVKTSGGRGEQFF
TRBD2,TRBJ2-1,TRBV29-1,-,TGCAGCCAACCGGGGGGGGGCAATGAGCAGTTCTTC,CSQPGGGNEQFF
TRBD2,TRBJ2-5,TRBV7-9,-,TGTGCCAGCAGCCCTCGGAGCGGGGATCGAGTAGAGACCCAGTACTTC,CASSPRSGDRVETQYF
-,TRBJ2-3,TRBV21-1,-,TGTGCCAGCAGGGTAACAGATACGCAGTATTTT,CASRVTDTQYF